The 8 T cell receptor beta chains listed next were all sequenced from one sample in a study of cytomegalovirus exposure and HLA in healthy donors. Repertoires were generated with immunoSEQ multiplex PCR, while TCRdb's copy carries only in-frame clones and drops some. The repertoire includes 150,000 to 200,000 clones, approximately 87% of them detected once, and under 7% sits in the top ten. The sample comprised PBMCs. The receptors originated from a woman between 25 and 40 years old in good health and CMV-seronegative.

V is TRBV5-1 and J is TRBJ2-1; 7 bases are shared with TRBD2. Per the germline V gene, CDR1 is SGHRS and CDR2 is YFSETQ. V lost 2 bases, J lost 2 bases, and 4 bases stayed unmatched. The CDR3 contains 15 residues. The CDR3 DNA sequence: TGCGCCAGCAGCTTAGCGGGGTCACCCTACAATGAGCAGTTCTTC. This translates into CASSLAGSPYNEQFF.

The table lists this clone with a count of one. This sequence joins TRBV27 and TRBJ1-1; no firm D call. The length of the CDR3 is 14 residues. Germline V gene sequence: CDR1 MNHEY, CDR2 SMNVEV (reference sequence). V gave up 2 bases and J gave up 1 base, with 8 bases separating them. CDR3 region: CASSLGRTNTEAFF. The CDR3 nucleotides read TGTGCCAGCAGTTTAGGAAGGACGAACACTGAAGCTTTCTTT.

The chain combines TRBV7-2 with TRBJ1-4; 7 nucleotides align to TRBD1. V trimming: 5 bases; J trimming: 6 bases; junction bases outside the gene matches: 9. The germline gives CDR1 SGHTA, CDR2 FQGNSA. The CDR3 is 15 residues long. As DNA, the CDR3 is TGTGCCAGCAGCCCAAAGGGGGGACAGTATGAAAAACTGTTTTTT. This translates into CASSPKGGQYEKLFF.

This clone was seen once. The chain joins TRBV13 to TRBJ2-3; D is uncertain. The CDR3 is 11 amino acids. Germline V gene data show CDR1 as PRHDT and CDR2 as FYEKMQ (reference sequence). V was pared by 3 bases and J by 7 bases, with 5 bases between. Here the CDR3 reads CASSLGNTQYF. The CDR3 region has the DNA TGTGCCAGCAGCTTGGGTAATACGCAGTATTTT.

The chain is built from TRBV6-1 and TRBJ2-5; 10 bases map to TRBD2. This CDR3 comprises 14 residues. Germline V gene data show CDR1 as MNHNS and CDR2 as SASEGT. After removal of 6 bases from V and 5 bases from J, the junction contained 6 bases not matched to a gene. The CDR3 loop is CASSQRGGPETQYF. As DNA, the CDR3 is TGTGCCAGCAGCCAGCGGGGGGGCCCGGAGACCCAGTACTTC.

The chain has TRBV9 and TRBJ2-1; D perhaps matches TRBD1 (5 bases). V was cut by 4 bases and J by 7 bases, with 18 bases left in between. Per the germline V gene, CDR1 is SGDLS and CDR2 is YYNGEE. This CDR3 has 15 residues. The DNA of the CDR3 is TGTGCCAGCAGCCAAGACATCAGGGTGGGGAATGAGCAGTTCTTC. Its protein is CASSQDIRVGNEQFF.

The chain couples TRBV4-3 to TRBJ2-7; 7 positions agree with TRBD2. J gave up 3 bases and V 4 bases, and 3 bases lay outside the gene matches. Germline loops: CDR1 LGHNA, CDR2 YSLEER. CDR3 length: 13 amino acids. The CDR3 DNA sequence: TGCGCCAGCAGCCCCGGGACTAACTACGAGCAGTACTTC. This codes for CASSPGTNYEQYF.

The chain employs TRBV5-1 and TRBJ1-1, with TRBD1 as a possible D gene (5 bases). The CDR3 has 13 amino acids. Germline-derived CDR1 and CDR2 are SGHRS and YFSETQ. Trimming left V 2 bases short and J 5 bases short, with 10 bases between. The CDR3: CASSFTGPTEAFF. The DNA of the CDR3 is TGCGCCAGCAGCTTCACAGGACCGACTGAAGCTTTCTTT.